This TCR beta chain comes out of a study of blood T cell repertoires in COVID-19. Study information: Acute-phase and convalescent COVID-19 samples originated in the United States, Italy and Spain.

From germline, CDR1 is SGDLS and CDR2 YYNGEE. The length of the CDR3 is 19 residues. V lost 0 bases to trimming and J lost 0 bases; unmatched junction nucleotides: 6. Repertoires were generated with immunoSEQ multiplex PCR, while TCRdb's copy carries only in-frame clones and drops some. The table lists about 410,000 clones, 75% to 90% of them singletons. Specimen: peripheral blood. J is TRBJ2-1 and V is TRBV9; TRBD2 matches at 13 bases. This sequence originates from a woman younger than 45 with active or convalescent COVID-19. CDR3 sequence: CASSVGTSGSKSSYNEQFF. The CDR3, as DNA: TGTGCCAGCAGCGTAGGGACTAGCGGGAGTAAAAGCTCCTACAATGAGCAGTTCTTC.